This is a list of T cell receptor beta chains from one sample in a study of neurological immune-mediated disorders. TCRdb re-analysed the 5' RACE reads in MiXCR, keeping a single row per CDR3 protein. This sample has tens of thousands of distinct CDR3 sequences, with about 10% found just once. The sequenced sample consisted of PBMCs. The receptors originated from a man aged 25 to 45 in good health. Each CDR3 is given with its conserved first and last residue. Clone size is shown for a subset of rows, as once, few, many or a class of expanded clone.

>TRBJ2-3|many|TRBV20-1|10
CSVEGGAQYF
>TRBJ2-2|.|TRBV18|15
CVSSYAGANTGELFF
>TRBJ1-1|many|TRBV6-1|12
CASSGLLGAAFF
>TRBJ2-7|many|TRBV7-2|15
CASSPGTTYTYEQYF
>TRBJ2-6|many|TRBV9|15
CASSVGGSGANVLTF
>TRBJ1-2|.|TRBV3-1|12
CASSQDHYGCTF
>TRBJ1-6|many|TRBV20-1|13
CSATSSYNSPLHF
>TRBJ2-1|.|TRBV4-1|16
CASSQDSQGVRNEQFF
>TRBJ2-3|few|TRBV19|15
CASTRLAGGTDTQYF
>TRBJ2-1|many|TRBV7-6|15
CASSSLGTAYNEQFF
>TRBJ2-7|many|TRBV10-3|14
CAISLQGPYYEQYF
>TRBJ1-2|many|TRBV27|15
CASSFSARRNYGYTF
>TRBJ2-1|many|TRBV7-2|14
CASSLGYTYNEQFF
>TRBJ2-1|many|TRBV9|15
CASSVEAVSYNEQFF
>TRBJ2-1|many|TRBV15|17
CATSRGGGRGSYNEQFF
>TRBJ2-5|many|TRBV5-1|16
CASSPTTGTSQETQYF
>TRBJ2-7|many|TRBV28|15
CASSFGGVGLDEQYF
>TRBJ2-7|many|TRBV7-8|14
CASSGRTSGNEQYF
>TRBJ2-3|.|TRBV5-1|12
CASSLRLDTQYF
>TRBJ2-7|few|TRBV7-2|15
CASSVSRGPQDEQYF
>TRBJ2-7|many|TRBV14|15
CASSHLAGELYEQYF
>TRBJ2-1|many|TRBV28|17
CASKSPSGRIGNNEQFF
>TRBJ2-7|many|TRBV5-1|15
CASSFPDTMGYEQYF
>TRBJ2-7|many|TRBV7-9|15
CASSPDSGPFGEQYF
>TRBJ2-1|many|TRBV7-2|14
CASSLQGVGNEQFF
>TRBJ2-7|many|TRBV29-1|15
CSVEVRAGRIHEQYF
>TRBJ2-1|many|TRBV20-1|14
CSASRLASYNEQFF
>TRBJ2-5|many|TRBV6-5|13
CASSRHRQETQYF
>TRBJ2-1|.|TRBV20-1|17
CSAIPPLASRMWDEQFF
>TRBJ2-7|.|TRBV28|14
CASITSGSPYEQYF
>TRBJ2-1|many|TRBV5-1|16
CASSFSSSGAYNEQFF
>TRBJ2-1|once|TRBV15|16
CATISALAGGYNEQFF
>TRBJ2-7|.|TRBV7-2|14
CASRYEGLSYEQYF
>TRBJ2-3|many|TRBV29-1|13
CSVGRTGGDTQYF
>TRBJ2-1|many|TRBV29-1|13
CSVEDGGLNEQFF
>TRBJ2-5|.|TRBV15|15
CATSRDRSPQETQYF
>TRBJ1-1|many|TRBV15|15
CATDVGYRVNTEAFF